This T cell receptor beta chain was identified during a study of blood T cell repertoires in COVID-19. Clones were read by immunoSEQ multiplex PCR, and TCRdb kept only the in-frame ones, dropping some. The sample lists 100,000 to 120,000 clones, 87% occurring once. Germline-derived CDR1 and CDR2 are MNHEY and SVGEGT. CDR3 length: 14 residues. Trimming took 2 bases from V and 5 from J, leaving 10 bases between them. The V and J genes are TRBV6-2 or TRBV6-3 and TRBJ1-5, with D possibly being TRBD1 (6 bases). Sequencing was carried out using peripheral blood. The receptor comes from a human donor in a cohort sampled during active COVID-19. This CDR3 reads CASSYRDTYQPQHF. DNA for the CDR3: TGTGCCAGCAGTTACAGGGACACTTATCAGCCCCAGCATTTT.